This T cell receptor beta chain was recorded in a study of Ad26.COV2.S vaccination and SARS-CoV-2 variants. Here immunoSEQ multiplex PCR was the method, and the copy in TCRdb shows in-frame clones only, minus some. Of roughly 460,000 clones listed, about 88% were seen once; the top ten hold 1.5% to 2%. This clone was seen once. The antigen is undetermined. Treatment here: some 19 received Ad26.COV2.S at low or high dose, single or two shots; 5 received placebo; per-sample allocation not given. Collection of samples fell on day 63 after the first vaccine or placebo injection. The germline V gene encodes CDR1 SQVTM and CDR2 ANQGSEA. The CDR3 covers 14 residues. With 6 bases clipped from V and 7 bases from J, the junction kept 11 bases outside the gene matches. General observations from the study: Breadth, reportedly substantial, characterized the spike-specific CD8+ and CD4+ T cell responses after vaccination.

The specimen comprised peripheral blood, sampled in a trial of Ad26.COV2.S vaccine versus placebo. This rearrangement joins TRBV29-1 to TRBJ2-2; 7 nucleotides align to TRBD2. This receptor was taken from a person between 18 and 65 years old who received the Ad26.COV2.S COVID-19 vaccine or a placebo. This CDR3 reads CSVPGAGVNGELFF. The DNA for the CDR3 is TGCAGCGTCCCTGGGGCGGGAGTGAACGGGGAGCTGTTTTTT.